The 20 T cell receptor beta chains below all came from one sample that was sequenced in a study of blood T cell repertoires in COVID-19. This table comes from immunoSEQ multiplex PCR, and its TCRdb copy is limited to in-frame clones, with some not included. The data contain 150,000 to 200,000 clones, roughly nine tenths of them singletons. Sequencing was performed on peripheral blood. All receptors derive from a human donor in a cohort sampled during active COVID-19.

For the CDR3, the DNA is TGTGCCAGCAGGAAGGAGGACTCCTACGAGCAGTACTTC. Its translation: CASRKEDSYEQYF. The chain recombines TRBV2 with TRBJ2-7, with D possibly TRBD2 on 5 matching bases. The CDR3 loop spans 13 amino acids. The germline CDR1 and CDR2 sequences are SNHLY and FYNNEI. Trimming stripped 6 bases from V and 0 bases from J, with 9 bases between.

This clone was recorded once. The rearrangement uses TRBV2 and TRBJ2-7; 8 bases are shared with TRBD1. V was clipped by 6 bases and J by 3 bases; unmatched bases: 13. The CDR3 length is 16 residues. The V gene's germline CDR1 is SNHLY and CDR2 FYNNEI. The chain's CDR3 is CASRPDRAVFRYEQYF. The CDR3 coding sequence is TGTGCCAGCAGACCGGACAGGGCTGTCTTCCGCTACGAGCAGTACTTC.

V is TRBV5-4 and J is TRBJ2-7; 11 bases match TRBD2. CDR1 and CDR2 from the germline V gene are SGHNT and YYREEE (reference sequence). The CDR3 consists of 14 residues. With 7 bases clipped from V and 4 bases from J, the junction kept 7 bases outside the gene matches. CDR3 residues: CASSPTSGAYEQYF. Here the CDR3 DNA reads TGTGCCAGCTCCCCGACTAGCGGGGCTTACGAGCAGTACTTC. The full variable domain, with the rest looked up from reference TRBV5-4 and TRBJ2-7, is ETGVTQSPTHLIKTRGQQVTLRCSSQSGHNTVSWYQQALGQGPQFIFQYYREEENGRGNFPPRFSGLQFPNYSSELNVNALELDDSALYLCASSPTSGAYEQYFGPGTRLTVT.

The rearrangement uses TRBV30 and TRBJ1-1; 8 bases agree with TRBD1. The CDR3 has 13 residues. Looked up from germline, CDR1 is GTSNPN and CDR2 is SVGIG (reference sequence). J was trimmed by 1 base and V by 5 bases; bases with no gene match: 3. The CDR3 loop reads CAWQGQANTEAFF. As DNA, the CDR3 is TGTGCCTGGCAGGGACAGGCGAACACTGAAGCTTTCTTT.

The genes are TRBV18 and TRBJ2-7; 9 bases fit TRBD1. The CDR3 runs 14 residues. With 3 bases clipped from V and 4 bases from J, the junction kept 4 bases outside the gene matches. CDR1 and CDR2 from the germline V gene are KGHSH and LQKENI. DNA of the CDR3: TGTGCCAGCTCACCCGGACAGGGGCAATACGAGCAGTACTTC. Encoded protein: CASSPGQGQYEQYF.

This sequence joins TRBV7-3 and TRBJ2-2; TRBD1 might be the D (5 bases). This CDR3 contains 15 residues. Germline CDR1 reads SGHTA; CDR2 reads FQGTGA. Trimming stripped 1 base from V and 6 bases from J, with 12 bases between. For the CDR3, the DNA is TGTGCCAGCAGCTTAAGGGCAGGGTGGTCCGGGGAGCTGTTTTTT. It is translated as CASSLRAGWSGELFF. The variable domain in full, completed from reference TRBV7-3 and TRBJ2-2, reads GAGVSQTPSNKVTEKGKYVELRCDPISGHTALYWYRQSLGQGPEFLIYFQGTGAADDSGLPNDRFFAVRPEGSVSTLKIQRTERGDSAVYLCASSLRAGWSGELFFGEGSRLTVL.

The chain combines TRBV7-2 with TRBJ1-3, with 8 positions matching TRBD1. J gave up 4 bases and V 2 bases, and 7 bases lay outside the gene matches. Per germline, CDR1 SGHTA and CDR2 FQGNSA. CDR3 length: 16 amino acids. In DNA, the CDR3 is TGTGCCAGCAGCTTACTATTGACAGGGGCAGGAAACACCATATATTTT. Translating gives CASSLLLTGAGNTIYF.

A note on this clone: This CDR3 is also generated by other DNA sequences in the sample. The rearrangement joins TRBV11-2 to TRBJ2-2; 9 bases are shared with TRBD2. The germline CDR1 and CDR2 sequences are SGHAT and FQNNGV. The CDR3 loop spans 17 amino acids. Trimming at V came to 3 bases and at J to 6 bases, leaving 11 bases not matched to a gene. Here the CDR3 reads CASSFRGGTSRPGELFF. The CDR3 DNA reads TGTGCCAGCAGCTTCAGGGGCGGGACTAGCCGCCCCGGGGAGCTGTTTTTT.

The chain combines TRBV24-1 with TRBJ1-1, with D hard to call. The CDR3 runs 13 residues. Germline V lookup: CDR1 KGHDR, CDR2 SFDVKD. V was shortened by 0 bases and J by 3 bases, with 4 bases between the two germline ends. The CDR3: CATSDLQYTEAFF. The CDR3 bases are TGTGCCACCAGTGATTTGCAGTACACTGAAGCTTTCTTT.

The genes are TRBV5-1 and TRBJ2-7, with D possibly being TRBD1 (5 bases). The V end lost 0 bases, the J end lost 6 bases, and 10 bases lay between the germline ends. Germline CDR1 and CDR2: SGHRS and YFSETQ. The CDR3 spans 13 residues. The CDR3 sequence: CASSLGQGFEQYF. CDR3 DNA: TGCGCCAGCAGCTTGGGGCAGGGCTTCGAGCAGTACTTC.

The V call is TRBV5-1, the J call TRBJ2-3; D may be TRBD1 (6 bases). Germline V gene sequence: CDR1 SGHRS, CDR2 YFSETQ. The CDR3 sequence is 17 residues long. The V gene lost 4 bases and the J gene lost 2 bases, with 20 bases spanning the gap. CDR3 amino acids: CASSRLQQGIATDTQYF. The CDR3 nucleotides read TGCGCCAGCAGCCGACTCCAACAGGGAATTGCCACAGATACGCAGTATTTT. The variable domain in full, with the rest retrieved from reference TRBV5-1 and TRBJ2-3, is KAGVTQTPRYLIKTRGQQVTLSCSPISGHRSVSWYQQTPGQGLQFLFEYFSETQRNKGNFPGRFSGRQFSNSRSEMNVSTLELGDSALYLCASSRLQQGIATDTQYFGPGTRLTVL.

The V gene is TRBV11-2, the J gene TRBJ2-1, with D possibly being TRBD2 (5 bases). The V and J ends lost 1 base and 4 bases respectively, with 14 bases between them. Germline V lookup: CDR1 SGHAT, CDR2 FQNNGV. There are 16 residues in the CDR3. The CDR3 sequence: CASSLVGPSWYNEQFF. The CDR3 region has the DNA TGTGCCAGCAGCTTAGTCGGGCCTAGCTGGTACAATGAGCAGTTCTTC.

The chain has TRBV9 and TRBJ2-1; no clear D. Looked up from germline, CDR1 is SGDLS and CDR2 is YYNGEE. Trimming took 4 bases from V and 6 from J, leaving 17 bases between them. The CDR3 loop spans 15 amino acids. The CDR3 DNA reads TGTGCCAGCAGCCCGTATTTAGCCGAATCCAATGAGCAGTTCTTC. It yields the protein CASSPYLAESNEQFF.

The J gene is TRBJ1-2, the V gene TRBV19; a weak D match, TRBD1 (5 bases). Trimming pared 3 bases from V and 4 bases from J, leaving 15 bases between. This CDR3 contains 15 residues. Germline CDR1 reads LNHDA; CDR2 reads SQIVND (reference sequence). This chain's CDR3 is CASSIVESRGYGYTF. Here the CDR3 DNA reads TGTGCCAGTAGTATCGTGGAGAGTAGGGGCTATGGCTACACCTTC.

The CDR3 DNA sequence: TGTGCCAGCACCCAGACAGGGGGGAGTAATTCACCCCTCCACTTT. Translated: CASTQTGGSNSPLHF. The rearrangement joins TRBV6-5 to TRBJ1-6; TRBD1 matches 9 bases. The CDR3 totals 15 residues. Trimming took 7 bases from V and 6 from J; bases not matched to a gene: 7. The V gene's germline CDR1 is MNHEY and CDR2 SVGAGI.

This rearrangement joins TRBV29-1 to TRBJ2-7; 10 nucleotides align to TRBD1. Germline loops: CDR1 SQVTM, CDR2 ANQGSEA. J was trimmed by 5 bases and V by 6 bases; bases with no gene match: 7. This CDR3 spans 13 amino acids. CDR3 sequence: CSVAGTGDNEQYF. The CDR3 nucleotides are TGCAGCGTCGCCGGGACAGGGGACAACGAGCAGTACTTC.

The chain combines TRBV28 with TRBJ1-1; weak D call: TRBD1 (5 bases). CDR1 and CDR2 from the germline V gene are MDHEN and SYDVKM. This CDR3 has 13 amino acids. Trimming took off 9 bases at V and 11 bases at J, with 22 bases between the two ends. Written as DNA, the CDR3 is TGTGCCAGTACAGCCTCCACGTGGGGCTGGGCTTTCTTT. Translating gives CASTASTWGWAFF.

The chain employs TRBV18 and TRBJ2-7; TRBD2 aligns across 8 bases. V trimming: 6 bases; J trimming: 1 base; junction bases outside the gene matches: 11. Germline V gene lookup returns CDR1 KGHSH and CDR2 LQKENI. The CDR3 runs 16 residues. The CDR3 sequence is CASSPYGGVQSYEQYF. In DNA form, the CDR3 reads TGTGCCAGCTCGCCCTACGGGGGGGTACAATCCTACGAGCAGTACTTC. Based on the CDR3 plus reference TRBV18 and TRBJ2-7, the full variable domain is NAGVMQNPRHLVRRRGQEARLRCSPMKGHSHVYWYRQLPEEGLKFMVYLQKENIIDESGMPKERFSAEFPKEGPSILRIQQVVRGDSAAYFCASSPYGGVQSYEQYFGPGTRLTVT.

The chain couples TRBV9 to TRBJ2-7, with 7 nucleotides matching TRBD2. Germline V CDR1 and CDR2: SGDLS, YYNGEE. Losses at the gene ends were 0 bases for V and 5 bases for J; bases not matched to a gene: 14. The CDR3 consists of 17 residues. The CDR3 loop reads CASSVGGGAGTLDEQYF. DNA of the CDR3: TGTGCCAGCAGCGTAGGTGGTGGAGCGGGAACGTTGGACGAGCAGTACTTC. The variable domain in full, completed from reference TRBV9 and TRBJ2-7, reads DSGVTQTPKHLITATGQRVTLRCSPRSGDLSVYWYQQSLDQGLQFLIQYYNGEERAKGNILERFSAQQFPDLHSELNLSSLELGDSALYFCASSVGGGAGTLDEQYFGPGTRLTVT.

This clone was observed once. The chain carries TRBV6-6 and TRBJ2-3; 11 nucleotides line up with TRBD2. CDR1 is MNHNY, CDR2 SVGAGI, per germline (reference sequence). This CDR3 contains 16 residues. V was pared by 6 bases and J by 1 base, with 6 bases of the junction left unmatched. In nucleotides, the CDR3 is TGTGCCAGCAGCCGTGGGACTAGCGGAGGCACAGATACGCAGTATTTT. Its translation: CASSRGTSGGTDTQYF.